This TCR beta chain is drawn from a study of T cells after yellow fever vaccination. Whole-study findings and limits: A large majority of primary-vaccination clones showed up again after the booster (roughly 95% CD4, 88% CD8). Researchers cautioned that FACS-sorted repertoires could harbor abundant clonotypes contaminating from the bulk population. Weaker, the secondary response had a peak occurring faster, on day 5 versus 15.

This clonotype was counted between two and nine times. Its antigen remains unidentified. This CDR3 contains 13 residues. V lost 3 bases and J lost 3, with 5 bases in between. CDR1 is LNHDA and CDR2 is SQIVND in the germline V gene (reference sequence). The TCR cDNA carried a universal primer site and UMIs from 5'RACE template switching. Via MiXCR, TCRdb re-called the 5' RACE reads, giving one row per CDR3 protein. The data show some 400,000 distinct CDR3 sequences, roughly 6.2% seen once. V usage is TRBV19 and J usage is TRBJ2-2; D not certain. This TCR derives from a man aged 25 to 40 who received the YFV17D yellow fever vaccine. The sequences come from PBMCs, collected 5 days after the yellow fever booster vaccination. The CDR3 is CASSMVDTGELFF. DNA for the CDR3: TGTGCCAGTAGTATGGTAGACACCGGGGAGCTGTTTTTT.